This T cell receptor (beta chain) originates from a study of human T cells and chemical hapten exposure (dated by TCRdb to about 2021). About the full investigation: For sensitization, 2% DPC in acetone was applied to a roughly 2 cm by roughly 2 cm area of upper inner arm skin. Throughout the study period of about 25 weeks, patients also received therapeutic DPC doses to the scalp every week. Patch testing on the upper back used Finn chambers containing 0.01% DPC, with scoring done after 6 days according to International Contact Dermatitis Research Group standards. The patient cohort, mostly female, included alopecia areata with under or over 50% scalp involvement, alopecia totalis and alopecia universalis. Libraries were combined into a pool for sequencing, and differences in TCR yield between samples came mainly from small differences in library volumes within the pool. This study followed changes in the peripheral blood TCR repertoire in vivo during primary and secondary sensitization of alopecia patients to the hapten diphenylcyclopropenone (DPC). Blood was sampled from patients pre-sensitization (week 0) and at 2, 6 and about 24 weeks after DPC sensitization. Around 30 alopecia patients provided blood for TCR sequencing at one to four time points (pre-sensitization, 2, 6 and 24 weeks).

What this sample's time point label stands for: patch test 2, 6 weeks after DPC sensitization. The treatment or condition label, read with the paper, signifies: therapeutic diphenylcyclopropenone sensitization with weekly scalp DPC. At each patch-test visit, blood was drawn before the patch test was applied. Patients were considered eligible if aged 18 to 70, diagnosed with alopecia and deemed suitable for DPC therapy, and patients were excluded if pregnant. Unfractionated whole blood was collected in Tempus Blood RNA tubes, and total RNA was extracted from that blood. The library relied on RACE. The reads were generated on a NextSeq 500. During library preparation, unique molecular identifiers were attached to individual cDNA molecules so that TCRs could be counted in a quantitative, reproducible way. Each blood RNA sample was used to sequence both TCR alpha and TCR beta chains. The authors processed their data as follows. The median number of TCRs per sample was around 96,000, ranging from roughly 20,000 to 700,000. V, J and CDR3 annotation of the TCR reads was carried out using the Decombinator software suite. Every sample was subsampled to the same number of TCRs (28,000) for the PS versus PT1 abundance plots. TCRs were defined as expanded if absent before sensitization and observed at least eight times at the 2-week time point. The public reads were run again by TCRdb, first through fastp at Q25 and then through MiXCR, and only productive beta chains were kept. Each CDR3 protein gets just one entry, which takes the most common genes and DNA from the rows behind it. In this record, the V and J calls reflect TCRdb's handling and not the investigators' own analysis. This sample gives around 99,000 distinct CDR3 sequences in total; roughly 10% of them show up just once. Clones ranked in the top ten supply approximately 2.8% of the sample.

Summary of the overall study and its limitations: After repeated subsampling, changes were observed in the strength of the expansion versus patch-test correlation and in the threshold at which the correlation became significant. Significantly more large CDR3 similarity clusters were formed by expanded TCRs than by pre-sensitization or healthy control sets, consistent with antigen-driven responses. Because all patients had alopecia, a presumed autoimmune disease, the immune response of the patients might differ from that of healthy individuals. The number of TCRs above 1 in 1000 frequency did not change with DPC sensitization; there was no evidence of global repertoire structure alterations. The number of PT1 expanded TCRs positively correlated with patch test score, significant at thresholds 8, 16 and 32 but not 4.

A word on this clonotype: This clone's antigen is unknown. The record has no base qualities; no much larger clone is one base away.

This receptor was obtained from a woman between 35 and 50 years old with alopecia areata. Some clones in this sample may be carry-over from other donors' samples. Sequencing was performed on whole blood, taken in connection with sensitization to the hapten diphenylcyclopropenone (DPC).

The CDR3 protein: CASSLGAGRGQPQHF. In nucleotides, the sequence is TGTGCCAGCAGTTTAGGGGCGGGGAGGGGTCAGCCCCAGCATTTT. The chain was built from TRBV12-3 or TRBV12-4 and TRBJ1-5; TRBD1 might be the D gene, on 5 matching bases. V sheds 1 base and J sheds 6 bases, leaving 13 bases between their ends. The CDR3 contains 15 residues, cysteine and phenylalanine counted. Solely the CDR3 DNA is kept, with 45 bases framed from the first base.